Listed below are T cell receptor beta chains from one sample, sequenced in a study of shared clonotypes between healthy human individuals. TCRdb's table, derived via immunoSEQ multiplex PCR, lists solely in-frame clones and lacks some. The sample lists 1 million to 1.2 million clones, about 80% occurring once. The specimen sequenced was memory CD4+ T cells from PBMCs. These receptors came from a man younger than 30 in good health. Some clones in this sample may be carry-over from other donors' samples. Both conserved end residues are part of each CDR3. Fields, in order: D gene, clone size, V gene, J gene, CDR3 DNA, CDR3 protein. D genes are given only for firm matches. The size of a clone is reported for some rows only, either as once, few or many, or as a class for expanded clones.

.	.	TRBV20-1	TRBJ1-1	TGCAGTGCTAGAAGACAGGAAGCTTTCTTT	CSARRQEAFF
.	.	TRBV5-1	TRBJ1-1	TGCGCCAGCAGCTTGTCGGGACCGCGTACCACTGAAGCTTTCTTT	CASSLSGPRTTEAFF
.	once	TRBV5-1	TRBJ1-4	TGCGCCAGCAGCTTGCAGGGTCCAACAACTAATGAAAAACTGTTTTTT	CASSLQGPTTNEKLFF
.	.	TRBV19	TRBJ2-5	TGTGCCAGTAGTATTGGGGCGCTTCAAGAGACCCAGTACTTC	CASSIGALQETQYF
TRBD1	.	TRBV7-8	TRBJ2-3	TGTGCCAGCAGCCCCCAGACAGGGCTACCTGATACGCAGTATTTT	CASSPQTGLPDTQYF
.	many	TRBV18	TRBJ2-1	TGTGCCAGCTCACCACAGGGGAATCTTGTCGCGGATGAGCAGTTCTTC	CASSPQGNLVADEQFF
.	.	TRBV11-3	TRBJ2-5	TGTGCCAGCAGCTTTCGCCAGGGGAGGGGAGAGACCCAGTACTTC	CASSFRQGRGETQYF
TRBD1	few	TRBV5-6	TRBJ2-5	TGTGCCAGCAGCTTGATGCAGGGGGCGGAGACCCAGTACTTC	CASSLMQGAETQYF
.	.	TRBV5-1	TRBJ2-5	TGCGCCAGCAGCCAACGGTGGCTGGGGGAGACCCAGTACTTC	CASSQRWLGETQYF
.	.	TRBV5-6	TRBJ2-1	TGTGCCAGCAGCTTGGAGACAAGCGGGCGTACAATCTTC	CASSLETSGRTIF
.	.	TRBV10-3	TRBJ2-3	TGTGCCACCCGGGGAGACAGATACACAGATACGCAGTATTTT	CATRGDRYTDTQYF
.	.	TRBV7-2	TRBJ1-2	TGTGCCAGCAGCTTAGAGGGAGGCAGGGGCCAAGGCTACACCTTC	CASSLEGGRGQGYTF
TRBD1	.	TRBV7-3	TRBJ2-7	TGTGCCAGCAGCCCGGGACAGAGACGCTACGAGCAGTACTTC	CASSPGQRRYEQYF
.	.	TRBV5-6	TRBJ1-2	TGTGCCAGCAGCTTGGAGGGCGGGATCTATGGCTACACCTTC	CASSLEGGIYGYTF
TRBD1	.	TRBV19	TRBJ1-1	TGTGCCAGTAGTTTGAGGGGGCGGGCCACTGAAGCTTTCTTT	CASSLRGRATEAFF
TRBD1	.	TRBV9	TRBJ1-2	TGTGCCAGCAGCGTAGTGGGTACAGGGGGCTATGGCTACACCTTC	CASSVVGTGGYGYTF
.	.	TRBV19	TRBJ1-3	TGTGCCAGTAGTACCGTCCACTCTGGAAACACCATATATTTT	CASSTVHSGNTIYF
TRBD1	.	TRBV6-5	TRBJ1-1	TGTGCCAGCAGTTACTTTGGGACAGGGAACACTGAAGCTTTCTTT	CASSYFGTGNTEAFF
.	.	TRBV18	TRBJ2-3	TGTGCCAGCTCACCACGGGGGACGGTCCAGAGGCGAGATACGCAGTATTTT	CASSPRGTVQRRDTQYF
.	.	TRBV14	TRBJ1-4	TGTGCCAGCAGCCTTCGACAGGAAAATGAAAAACTGTTTTTT	CASSLRQENEKLFF
TRBD2	.	TRBV7-9	TRBJ2-1	TGTGCCAGCAGTTTACTAGCGGGAGGGCGGGAGCAATACAATGAGCAGTTCTTC	CASSLLAGGREQYNEQFF
.	few	TRBV5-1	TRBJ1-2	TGCGCCAGCAGCTTGGAAACGGAGTATGGCTACACCTTC	CASSLETEYGYTF
TRBD1	.	TRBV30	TRBJ1-1	TGTGCCTGGAGGGGCAGGGGGTATACTGAAGCTTTCTTT	CAWRGRGYTEAFF
TRBD2	few	TRBV10-2	TRBJ2-1	TGCGCCAGCAGCAAACTAGCGGGAGTACAGTTCTTC	CASSKLAGVQFF
.	.	TRBV11-3	TRBJ2-3	TGTGCCAGCAGCTTAGTCCCAGATACGCAGTATTTT	CASSLVPDTQYF
.	few	TRBV12-5	TRBJ1-4	TGTGCTAGTGGTTTGGTGGTTGGACGGTTAACGGGGGAAACTAATGAAAAACTGTTTTTT	CASGLVVGRLTGETNEKLFF
TRBD2	.	TRBV9	TRBJ2-3	TGTGCCAGCAGCGTAGTGGCAAGCGGGGGCACAGATACGCAGTATTTT	CASSVVASGGTDTQYF
.	.	TRBV7-3	TRBJ1-1	TGTGCCAGCAGCTTAACTGGTACGACTGAAGCTTTCTTT	CASSLTGTTEAFF
TRBD1	.	TRBV10-3	TRBJ2-7	TGTGCCATCAGTGAGTCGGTTACCGGGACAGGGGTCGAGCAGTACTTC	CAISESVTGTGVEQYF
.	.	TRBV5-1	TRBJ2-7	TGCGCCAGCAGCTTGGAGGGGGGTGAGGACGAGCAGTACTTC	CASSLEGGEDEQYF
.	few	TRBV19	TRBJ1-5	TGTGCCAGTAGTATATTGGCGTCATCCCTCCGCGGGTATAGCAATCAGCCCCAGCATTTT	CASSILASSLRGYSNQPQHF
.	.	TRBV28	TRBJ1-5	TGTGCCAGCAGTTTAACCCATCAGCCCCAGCATTTT	CASSLTHQPQHF
.	.	TRBV30	TRBJ1-5	TGTGCCTGGAGTGCCCCGGGGGCCAGGGGCAATCAGCCCCAGCATTTT	CAWSAPGARGNQPQHF
.	.	TRBV2	TRBJ2-3	TGTGCCAGCAGTCCACTAAACCCTTACAGGGACACAGATACGCAGTATTTT	CASSPLNPYRDTDTQYF
TRBD2	.	TRBV11-3	TRBJ2-1	TGTGCCAGCAGCTTAGGAACTAGCGGGAGGAATGAGCAGTTCTTC	CASSLGTSGRNEQFF
TRBD1	.	TRBV11-2	TRBJ2-5	TGTGCCAGCAGCCCGACAGGGGGAAGGGATCGTGCGGAGACCCAGTACTTC	CASSPTGGRDRAETQYF
.	.	TRBV4-3	TRBJ2-2	TGCGCCAGCAGCCAGGGTCCTACCGGGGAGCTGTTTTTT	CASSQGPTGELFF
.	.	TRBV20-1	TRBJ1-1	TGCAGTGCTCTTGACCGGGCTGAAGCTTTCTTT	CSALDRAEAFF
.	once	TRBV28	TRBJ1-2	TGTGCCAGCAGTTTACGGGGGGGGTCTTATGGCTACACCTTC	CASSLRGGSYGYTF
.	.	TRBV7-8	TRBJ1-2	TGTGCCAGCAGCTTGAACATCTGGAGTATGAGCTACACCTTC	CASSLNIWSMSYTF
.	.	TRBV29-1	TRBJ2-1	TGCAGCGCCTGCGGGTACAATGAGCAGTTCTTC	CSACGYNEQFF
TRBD1	.	TRBV14	TRBJ2-1	TGTGCCAGCAGCCAGCTGGGACAGGGGGTTTACAATGAGCAGTTCTTC	CASSQLGQGVYNEQFF
.	.	TRBV6-6	TRBJ1-2	TGTGCCAGCACCGAACAGGGAGCGGCTAACTATGGCTACACCTTC	CASTEQGAANYGYTF
.	.	TRBV25-1	TRBJ1-1	TGTGCCAGCATGACGGGGGCTGGCACTGAAGCTTTCTTT	CASMTGAGTEAFF
.	.	TRBV7-9	TRBJ2-7	TGTGCCAGCAGCCCCTCCCGGCAGAGCCCCTACGAGCAGTACTTC	CASSPSRQSPYEQYF
.	once	TRBV5-1	TRBJ2-5	TGCGCCAGCAGCTTAACCGGGAGCATGGTGGGGGAGACCCAGTACTTC	CASSLTGSMVGETQYF